The present TCR beta chain was sequenced within a study of shared clonotypes between healthy human individuals. It was CD45RO-negative cells, positively selected for CCR7, that made up naive CD8 cells, with terminally differentiated effector memory CD45RA+ cells excluded. The length of the CDR3 is 15 residues. V was pared by 2 bases and J by 6 bases, with 15 bases between. CDR1 is SNHLY and CDR2 is FYNNEI in the germline V gene. This table comes from immunoSEQ multiplex PCR, and its TCRdb copy is limited to in-frame clones, with some not included. The sample holds around 640,000 clones; about 95% are singletons and the top ten take roughly 0.12%.

The rearrangement links TRBV2 to TRBJ2-3; D might be TRBD2 (7 bases). The source of this sequence is a woman aged 25-40 years in good health. The sample consisted of naive CD8+ T cells sorted from blood. The CDR3 DNA reads TGTGCCAGCAGTGAATGGAGGGGGGGCAGGGATACGCAGTATTTT. Its protein is CASSEWRGGRDTQYF.